This entry lists 17 T cell receptor beta chains sequenced from one sample in a study of blood T cells in healthy people across ages. A J-beta primer mix and a sample-barcoded 5' primer were used in a second PCR of roughly 6 to 12 cycles. One entry per CDR3 protein results from TCRdb running MiXCR on the 5' RACE reads. The data contain approximately 800,000 distinct CDR3 sequences, roughly 50% of them seen just once; the ten biggest clones take up about 38%. The specimen was blood. Receptor source: a man at least 80 years old in good health.

There are a few counts of this clonotype. This chain joins TRBV10-3 and TRBJ2-3; D call uncertain. The V gene lost 3 bases and the J gene lost 2 bases, with 9 bases spanning the gap. The CDR3 has 14 amino acids. CDR1 and CDR2 from the germline V gene are ENHRY and SYGVKD. The CDR3 protein is CAISDGLDTDTQYF. CDR3 nucleotides: TGTGCCATCAGTGACGGTCTAGACACAGATACGCAGTATTTT.

The V and J genes are TRBV3-1 and TRBJ1-4; no clear D gene. The CDR3 runs to 12 residues. CDR1 is LGHDT and CDR2 is YNNKEL in the germline V gene (reference sequence). V lost 3 bases to trimming and J lost 3 bases, with 2 bases between them. The CDR3 coding sequence is TGTGCCAGCAGCCACCCTAATGAAAAACTGTTTTTT. The encoded protein is CASSHPNEKLFF.

The chain employs TRBV2 and TRBJ2-7; 8 bases fit TRBD1. V trimming: 5 bases; J trimming: 4 bases; junction bases outside the gene matches: 7. The CDR3 length is 14 residues. Per germline, CDR1 SNHLY and CDR2 FYNNEI. The CDR3 DNA is TGTGCCAGCAGTCGACAGGGGAATGGTTACGAGCAGTACTTC. Translated: CASSRQGNGYEQYF.

V usage is TRBV20-1 and J usage is TRBJ2-4; 7 nucleotides line up with TRBD1. This CDR3 contains 14 residues. V dropped 6 bases and J dropped 0; count of bases not matched to a gene: 5. Looked up from germline, CDR1 is DFQATT and CDR2 is SNEGSKA (reference sequence). CDR3 DNA: TGCAGTGCCCGGGACAGTATAGCCAAAAACATTCAGTACTTC. Translating gives CSARDSIAKNIQYF.

This sequence joins TRBV20-1 and TRBJ2-7, with TRBD2 identical over 9 bases. Germline CDR1 DFQATT, CDR2 SNEGSKA (reference sequence). After removal of 6 bases from V and 7 bases from J, the junction contained 16 bases not matched to a gene. CDR3 length: 15 amino acids. The CDR3 DNA follows: TGCAGTGCGCCGGCCTCTAGCGGGGTCTACAATGAGCAGTACTTC. This translates into CSAPASSGVYNEQYF.

Comments on this clonotype: One junction end does not reproduce the germline sequence, and a read error may be involved. The chain's CDR3 is CASSLAGIYEQYF. The CDR3 DNA sequence: TGTGCCAGCAGCTTAGCCGGGATCTACGAGCAGTACTTC. The chain links TRBV5-1 to TRBJ2-7, with a possible D match to TRBD2 (5 bases). The CDR3 runs 13 residues. Germline V lookup: CDR1 SGHRS, CDR2 YFSETQ.

This sequence joins TRBV7-2 and TRBJ2-5, with 8 bases that match TRBD2. With 4 bases clipped from V and 7 bases from J, the junction kept 11 bases outside the gene matches. CDR1 and CDR2 from the germline V gene are SGHTA and FQGNSA. The CDR3 runs to 15 residues. CDR3 protein: CASSYQRGLVGTQYF. The CDR3 DNA is TGTGCCAGCAGCTACCAACGGGGACTAGTAGGGACCCAGTACTTC.

This clonotype showed up just once. This chain connects TRBV5-1 to TRBJ2-7, with 7 bases aligning to TRBD2. Germline values: CDR1 SGHRS, CDR2 YFSETQ. This CDR3 is built from 15 residues. V lost 4 bases to trimming and J lost 0 bases; unmatched junction nucleotides: 7. This CDR3 is CASSRSGTTSYEQYF. CDR3 DNA sequence: TGCGCCAGCAGCAGGAGCGGGACCACCTCCTACGAGCAGTACTTC.

This clonotype has only a few counts. This chain connects TRBV4-1 to TRBJ2-7, with D maybe TRBD1 (6 bases). V lost 3 bases and J 2 bases, leaving 11 bases between the germline ends. Germline V lookup: CDR1 MGHRA, CDR2 YSYEKL. This CDR3 is 14 amino acids long. This chain's CDR3 is CASSHLGQPYEQYF. The CDR3 DNA sequence: TGCGCCAGCAGCCACCTGGGACAACCCTACGAGCAGTACTTC.

V is TRBV6-6 and J is TRBJ2-2; TRBD2 agrees at 12 bases. Germline loops: CDR1 MNHNY, CDR2 SVGAGI (reference sequence). The CDR3 spans 16 residues. Trimming took 7 bases from V and 3 from J; bases not matched to a gene: 6. The CDR3 region has the DNA TGTGCCAGCACCGCACTAGCGGGAGGTTACACCGGGGAGCTGTTTTTT. This sequence encodes CASTALAGGYTGELFF.

V usage is TRBV3-1 and J usage is TRBJ1-2; 8 bases line up with TRBD1. Trimming at V came to 3 bases and at J to 6 bases, leaving 3 bases not matched to a gene. The germline V gene has CDR1 LGHDT and CDR2 YNNKEL (reference sequence). The CDR3 is made up of 13 amino acids. The CDR3 is CASSHLTGDGYTF. CDR3 nucleotides: TGTGCCAGCAGCCATTTGACAGGGGATGGCTACACCTTC.

This clonotype appeared a single time. This chain uses TRBV20-1 with TRBJ2-2; TRBD2 agrees at 12 bases. This CDR3 contains 15 residues. Trimming took 1 base from V and 6 from J; bases not matched to a gene: 3. Germline CDR1 and CDR2: DFQATT and SNEGSKA (reference sequence). CDR3 amino acids: CSARARTSGAGELFF. CDR3 sequence (DNA): TGCAGTGCTAGAGCTCGGACTAGCGGGGCCGGGGAGCTGTTTTTT.

The rearrangement uses TRBV3-1 and TRBJ2-1, with 11 bases identical to TRBD2. The germline CDR1 and CDR2 sequences are LGHDT and YNNKEL (reference sequence). This CDR3 comprises 16 residues. Losses at the gene ends were 0 bases for V and 8 bases for J; bases not matched to a gene: 6. Here the CDR3 DNA reads TGTGCCAGCAGCCAAGAAGCGACTAGCGGGATATATGAGCAGTTCTTC. As protein: CASSQEATSGIYEQFF.

The gene calls are TRBV7-9 and TRBJ2-1, with TRBD2 matching 7 bases. CDR3 length: 13 residues. From germline, CDR1 is SEHNR and CDR2 FQNEAQ (reference sequence). V gave up 1 base and J gave up 10 bases; unmatched junction bases: 4. This CDR3 is CASSLVASGEQFF. CDR3 bases: TGTGCCAGCAGCTTAGTAGCTAGCGGCGAGCAGTTCTTC.

The rearrangement joins TRBV6-6 to TRBJ2-1; tentative D call: TRBD2 (5 bases). This CDR3 contains 11 residues. CDR1 is MNHNY, CDR2 SVGAGI, per germline (reference sequence). V dropped 10 bases and J dropped 8 bases, with 12 bases sitting between them. The CDR3 protein is CATLGEDEQFF. CDR3 DNA sequence: TGTGCCACCCTGGGAGAAGATGAGCAGTTCTTC.

The genes are TRBV5-1 and TRBJ2-5; perhaps TRBD1 as D (5 bases). This CDR3 is 13 amino acids long. CDR1 SGHRS and CDR2 YFSETQ come from the germline V gene. V was clipped by 5 bases and J by 1 base, with 9 bases between them. CDR3 sequence reads: CASRTAIQETQYF. The CDR3 DNA reads as TGCGCCAGCAGGACAGCGATCCAAGAGACCCAGTACTTC. Complete variable domain (other parts from reference TRBV5-1 and TRBJ2-5): KAGVTQTPRYLIKTRGQQVTLSCSPISGHRSVSWYQQTPGQGLQFLFEYFSETQRNKGNFPGRFSGRQFSNSRSEMNVSTLELGDSALYLCASRTAIQETQYFGPGTRLLVL.

A remark on this clonotype: At one boundary the junction diverges from the germline segment, which might be a read error. The chain recombines TRBV12-3 or TRBV12-4 with TRBJ1-2, with TRBD1 as a possible D gene (5 bases). The CDR3 totals 11 residues. The CDR3, as DNA: TGTGCCAGCAGTGGGGCCTATGACTACACCTTC. Amino acids: CASSGAYDYTF.